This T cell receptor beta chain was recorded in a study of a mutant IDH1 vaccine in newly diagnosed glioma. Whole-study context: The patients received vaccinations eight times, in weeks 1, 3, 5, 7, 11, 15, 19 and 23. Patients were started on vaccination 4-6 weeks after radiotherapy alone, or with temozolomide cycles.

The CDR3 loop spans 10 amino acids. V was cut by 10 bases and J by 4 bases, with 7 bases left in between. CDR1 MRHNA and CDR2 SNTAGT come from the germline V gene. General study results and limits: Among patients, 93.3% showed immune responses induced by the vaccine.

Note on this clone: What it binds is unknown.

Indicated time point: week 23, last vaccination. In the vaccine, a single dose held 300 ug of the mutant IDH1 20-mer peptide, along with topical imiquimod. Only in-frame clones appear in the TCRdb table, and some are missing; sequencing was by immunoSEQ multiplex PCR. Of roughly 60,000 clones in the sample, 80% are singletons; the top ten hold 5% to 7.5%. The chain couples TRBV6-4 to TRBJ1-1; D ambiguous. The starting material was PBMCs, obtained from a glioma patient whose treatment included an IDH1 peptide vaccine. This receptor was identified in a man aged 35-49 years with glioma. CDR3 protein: CANNSTEAFF. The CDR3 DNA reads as TGTGCCAACAACAGCACTGAAGCTTTCTTT.